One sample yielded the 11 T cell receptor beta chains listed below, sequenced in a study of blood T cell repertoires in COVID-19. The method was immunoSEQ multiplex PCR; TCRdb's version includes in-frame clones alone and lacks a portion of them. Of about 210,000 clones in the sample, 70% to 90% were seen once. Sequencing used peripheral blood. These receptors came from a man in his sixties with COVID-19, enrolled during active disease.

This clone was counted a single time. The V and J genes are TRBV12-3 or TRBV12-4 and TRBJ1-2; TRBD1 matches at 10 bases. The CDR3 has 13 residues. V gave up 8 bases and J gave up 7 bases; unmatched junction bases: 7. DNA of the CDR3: TGTGCCAGCGGACTCGGGACAGGGGTTGGCTACACCTTC. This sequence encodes CASGLGTGVGYTF.

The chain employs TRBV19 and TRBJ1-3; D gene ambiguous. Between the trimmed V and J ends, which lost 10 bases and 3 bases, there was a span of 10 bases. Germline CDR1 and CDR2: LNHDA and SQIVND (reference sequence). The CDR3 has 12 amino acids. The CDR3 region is CATGVGGNTIYF. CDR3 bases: TGTGCCACCGGGGTTGGTGGAAACACCATATATTTT.

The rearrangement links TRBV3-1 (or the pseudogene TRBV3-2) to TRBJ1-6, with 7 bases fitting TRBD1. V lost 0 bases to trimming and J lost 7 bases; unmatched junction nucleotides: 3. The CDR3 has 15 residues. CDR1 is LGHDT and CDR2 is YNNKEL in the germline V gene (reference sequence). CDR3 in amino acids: CASSQDNRGNSPLHF. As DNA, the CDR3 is TGTGCCAGCAGCCAAGACAACAGGGGCAATTCACCCCTCCACTTT.

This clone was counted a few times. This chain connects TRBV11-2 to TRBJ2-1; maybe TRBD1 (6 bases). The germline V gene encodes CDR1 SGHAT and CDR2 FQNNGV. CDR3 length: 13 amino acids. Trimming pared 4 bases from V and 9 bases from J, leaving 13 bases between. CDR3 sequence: CASSSRQVGEQFF. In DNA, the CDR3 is TGTGCCAGCAGCTCAAGACAGGTAGGTGAGCAGTTCTTC. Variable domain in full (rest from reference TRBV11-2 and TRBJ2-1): EAGVAQSPRYKIIEKRQSVAFWCNPISGHATLYWYQQILGQGPKLLIQFQNNGVVDDSQLPKDRFSAERLKGVDSTLKIQPAKLEDSAVYLCASSSRQVGEQFFGPGTRLTVL.

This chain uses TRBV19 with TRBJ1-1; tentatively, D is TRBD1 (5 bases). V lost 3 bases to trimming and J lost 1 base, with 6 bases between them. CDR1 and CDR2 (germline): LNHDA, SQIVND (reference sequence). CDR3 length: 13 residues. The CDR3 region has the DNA TGTGCCAGTAGTATCGGGGGGAACACTGAAGCTTTCTTT. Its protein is CASSIGGNTEAFF.

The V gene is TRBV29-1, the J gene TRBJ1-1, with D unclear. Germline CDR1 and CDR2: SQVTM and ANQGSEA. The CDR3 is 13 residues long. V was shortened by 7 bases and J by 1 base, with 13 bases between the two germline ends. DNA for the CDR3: TGCAGCGCTAGGAGGGAAACGAACACTGAAGCTTTCTTT. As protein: CSARRETNTEAFF. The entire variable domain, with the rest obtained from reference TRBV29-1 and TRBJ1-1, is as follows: SAVISQKPSRDICQRGTSLTIQCQVDSQVTMMFWYRQQPGQSLTLIATANQGSEATYESGFVIDKFPISRPNLTFSTLTVSNMSPEDSSIYLCSARRETNTEAFFGQGTRLTVV.

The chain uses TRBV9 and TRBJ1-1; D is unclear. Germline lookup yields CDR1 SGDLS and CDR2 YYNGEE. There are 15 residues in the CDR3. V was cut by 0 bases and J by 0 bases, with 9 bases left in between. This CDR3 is CASSVEAGLNTEAFF. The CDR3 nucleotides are TGTGCCAGCAGCGTAGAGGCAGGTTTGAACACTGAAGCTTTCTTT.

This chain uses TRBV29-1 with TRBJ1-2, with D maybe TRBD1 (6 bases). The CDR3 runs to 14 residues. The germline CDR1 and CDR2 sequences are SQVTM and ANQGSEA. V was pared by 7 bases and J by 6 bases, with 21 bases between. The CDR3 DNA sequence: TGCAGCGCCGCTTCAGGGGCGGGGGTAGATGGCTACACCTTC. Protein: CSAASGAGVDGYTF.

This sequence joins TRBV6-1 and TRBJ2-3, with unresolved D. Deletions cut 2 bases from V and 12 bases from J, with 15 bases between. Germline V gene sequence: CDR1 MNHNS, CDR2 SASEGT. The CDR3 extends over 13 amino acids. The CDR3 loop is CASSESPTASQYF. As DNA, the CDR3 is TGTGCCAGCAGTGAAAGTCCCACCGCCAGTCAGTATTTT.

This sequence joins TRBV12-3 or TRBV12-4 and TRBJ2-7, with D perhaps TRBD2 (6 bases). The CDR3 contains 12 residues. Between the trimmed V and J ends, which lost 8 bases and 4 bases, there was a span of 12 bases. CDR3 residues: CASQGGFYEQYF. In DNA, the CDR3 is TGTGCCAGCCAGGGAGGTTTTTACGAGCAGTACTTC.

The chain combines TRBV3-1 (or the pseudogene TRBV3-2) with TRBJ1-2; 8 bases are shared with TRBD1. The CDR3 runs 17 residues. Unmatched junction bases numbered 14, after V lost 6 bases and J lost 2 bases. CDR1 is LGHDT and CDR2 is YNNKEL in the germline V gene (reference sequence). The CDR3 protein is CASSPLIYRDRNYGYTF. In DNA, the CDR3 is TGTGCCAGCAGTCCCCTTATATACCGGGACAGGAACTATGGCTACACCTTC.